This T cell receptor beta chain was documented in a study of regulatory T cells in long-lasting Graves disease (TCRdb year 2021). About the study as a whole: Antithyroid drugs had been taken for less than 3 months by newly diagnosed Graves' disease patients. A total of 35 or so samples were covered by TCR sequencing, comprising approximately 13 persistent and around 20 newly diagnosed Graves' disease patients. This study used TCR sequencing and RNA sequencing of peripheral blood to compare persistent Graves' disease patients against newly diagnosed Graves' disease patients. The study was conducted in China and was registered as a clinical trial. The paper as a whole reports these results and caveats: Only the TCR beta chain was sequenced and analyzed. Peripheral blood alone was examined, since thyroid tissue, which constituted the primary lesion, could not be accessed. Lower TCR Shannon entropy and fewer highly expanded clones were observed in persistent Graves' disease patients than in newly diagnosed patients, which suggested clonal expansion. A larger number of public clonotypes was shared among persistent patients (under 3,000) than among newly diagnosed patients (roughly 980). The authors acknowledged the small sample size as a limitation that may reduce accuracy. Persistent disease showed preferential use of TRBV28, TRBJ1-2 and TRBJ2-5, whereas newly diagnosed disease favored TRBV20-1 and TRBJ2-1.

Ends trimmed: V by 5 bases, J by 7 bases; bases unmatched to a gene: 7. Counted from cysteine to phenylalanine, this CDR3 has 14 amino acids. Only the CDR3 DNA stays, 42 bases, in frame from base 1. CDR1 and CDR2 (LNHDA, SQIVND) derive from the germline V gene (reference sequence). The protocol used for the library was multiplex PCR. Sequencing was performed on an Illumina HiSeq 4000. TCR beta libraries were built with iRepertoire HTBI primers and Arm-PCR amplification of CDR3 regions. Before sequencing, the PCR products underwent gel purification. In the paper's pipeline: Gene usage analysis of CDR3 amino acid clonotypes relied on the roughly 64 TRBV and about 15 TRBJ segments identified across samples. Filtered high-quality paired reads were merged into contigs using COPE and FqMerger. BLAST was used to align contigs to IMGT TRBV, TRBD and TRBJ reference genes, with CDR3 defined following IMGT. Any clonotype with a frequency above 0.1% was counted as a highly expanded clone. Shannon entropy was used to measure repertoire diversity, and the Gini coefficient was used to measure V-J evenness. A clonotype found in more than one individual was treated as public. TCRdb applied fastp at Q25 and MiXCR to the public reads, then kept only in-frame beta chains. CDR3 protein duplicates are merged, each entry listing the most common genes and DNA. The V and J calls reflect TCRdb's pipeline rather than the authors' work. This sample is represented by some 460,000 distinct CDR3 sequences; roughly 17% of them were singletons. Roughly an eighth of the sample lies in the top ten.

Worth noting for this clonotype: Its antigen has not been determined. No much larger clone exists at a distance of one base, and base qualities are not known.

In light of the paper, this sample's time point label describes: newly diagnosed GD, antithyroid drugs for less than 3 months. RNA was extracted from PBMCs in TRIzol for both TCR sequencing and RNA sequencing. The diagnosis of Graves' disease was made according to American Thyroid Association guidelines. Patients were recruited from an endocrinology department in Xi'an, China. Each patient gave 9 to 10 milliliters of peripheral blood, collected in an EDTA anticoagulant tube. Ficoll Paque Plus density gradient separation was used to isolate PBMCs, and no further T cell sorting was done. RNA quality was checked with an Agilent 2100 Bioanalyzer and agarose gel, and concentration with a NanoDrop 2000. The sample also formed part of further work on T cells in Graves' hyperthyroidism and ophthalmopathy. The second paper further reports: Graves' hyperthyroidism was defined as stable when no progression to ophthalmopathy occurred over 18 months of follow-up. Hyperthyroidism patients were newly diagnosed, had a disease duration of under 2 months, and were aged 18 to 65 years. Patients with uncontrolled infections, other autoimmune diseases, pregnancy or lactation were excluded. Diagnoses were based on clinical symptoms, serum thyroxine and TRAb, thyroid ultrasound and orbital computed tomography. The first round of RT-PCR for the TCR CDR3 was performed with the HTBI primer set and the Qiagen OneStep RT-PCR kit. Most expanded thyroid clonotypes (frequency above 0.001) were also detected in blood, suggesting blood repertoires may reflect thyroid immune responses. A model built on a 13 V-J signature distinguished ophthalmopathy from stable hyperthyroidism, reaching roughly 88% sensitivity and around 82% specificity in cross-validation and 80%/75% in testing. In validation, progression to ophthalmopathy was predicted by the model with 65% to 71% sensitivity and under 85% specificity, a median of around 5.9 months before onset. TCR V-J signatures able to tell the groups apart were searched for in a discovery cohort of some 97 patients, of whom 43 had Graves' ophthalmopathy and 55 to 60 had stable Graves' hyperthyroidism. Prospective prediction of ophthalmopathy was tested in an independent validation cohort of under 20 hyperthyroidism patients and 15 to 17 patients who later progressed to ophthalmopathy. For training and testing, the roughly 93 patients in the discovery cohort were randomly divided in a 7:3 ratio. In about 6 Graves' hyperthyroidism patients, the study also compared T-cell repertoires from thyroid tissue with T-cell repertoires from blood. Once sampling was done, hyperthyroidism patients were given methimazole at a starting dose of 30 mg daily, whereas ophthalmopathy patients were given high-dose intravenous methylprednisolone. A second multiplex PCR round built the libraries, followed by size selection and purification. The libraries were sequenced on an Illumina HiSeq2000 using paired-end 100 bp reads. Raw data were processed with SOAPnuke, discarding reads with adapters, uncalled bases, mean Phred below 15, or no exact constant-primer or identifier match. COPE v1.2.5 was used to merge high-quality paired reads, and clonotypes were defined as unique nucleotide sequences. MiTCR v1.1 was used to align the clonotypes against IMGT TRBV, TRBD and TRBJ reference segments. Analysis was restricted to V-J combinations with a frequency above 0.0001, which covered about 99% of repertoires. A TCS score was defined as the ratio of F50 (clonal expansion) to E x V (chaos), with BLOSUM62-based TCRdist applied between CDR3 peptides within each V-J. Welch's t-statistics and random forest reduced around 510 V-J features to fewer than 15, which were used in a naive Bayes classifier (R e1071). Sample size was not statistically predetermined, and blinding of investigators to group allocation was not performed. The paper reports TCR Vbeta CDR3 sequencing of over 120 peripheral blood samples: around 45 ophthalmopathy, around 80 hyperthyroidism and approximately 17 progressor patients.

The chain is made from TRBV19 and TRBJ1-5; TRBD1 agrees with 8 junctional bases. The source of this sequence is a man in his forties with Graves disease. Donor details come from another sample of the same person, matched by shared clones. The specimen was peripheral blood mononuclear cells (PBMCs), collected at new diagnosis, from a patient treated with antithyroid drugs. The sequenced DNA is TGTGCCAGTAGTCAAGACAGGGGTAGACAGCCCCAGCATTTT. Its coded protein is CASSQDRGRQPQHF. With the portions outside the CDR3 filled from the reference TRBV19 and TRBJ1-5 genes, the complete variable region becomes DGGITQSPKYLFRKEGQNVTLSCEQNLNHDAMYWYRQDPGQGLRLIYYSQIVNDFQKGDIAEGYSVSREKKESFPLTVTSAQKNPTAFYLCASSQDRGRQPQHFGDGTRLSIL.